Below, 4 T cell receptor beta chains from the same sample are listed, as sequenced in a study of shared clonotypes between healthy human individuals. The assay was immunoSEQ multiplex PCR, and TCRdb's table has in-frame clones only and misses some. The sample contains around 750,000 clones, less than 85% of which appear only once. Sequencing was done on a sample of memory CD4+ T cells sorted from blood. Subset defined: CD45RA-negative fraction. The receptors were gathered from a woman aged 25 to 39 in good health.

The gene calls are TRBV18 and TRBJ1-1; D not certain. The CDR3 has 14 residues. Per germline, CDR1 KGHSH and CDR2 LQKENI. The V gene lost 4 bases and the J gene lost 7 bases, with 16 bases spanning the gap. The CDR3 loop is CASSRVGIEDEAFF. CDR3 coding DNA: TGTGCCAGCTCACGAGTCGGAATAGAAGATGAAGCTTTCTTT.

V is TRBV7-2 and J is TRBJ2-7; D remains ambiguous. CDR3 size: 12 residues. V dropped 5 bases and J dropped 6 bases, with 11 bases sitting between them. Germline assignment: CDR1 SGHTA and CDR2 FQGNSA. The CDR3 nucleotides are TGTGCCAGCAGCCGCCCGGGTGGCGAGCAGTACTTC. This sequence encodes CASSRPGGEQYF.

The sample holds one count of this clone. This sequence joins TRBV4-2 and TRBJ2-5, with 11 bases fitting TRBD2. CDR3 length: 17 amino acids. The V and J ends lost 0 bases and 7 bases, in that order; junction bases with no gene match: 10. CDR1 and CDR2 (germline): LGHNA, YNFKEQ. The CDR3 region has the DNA TGTGCCAGCAGCCAAGATGAAGGACTAGCGGGTTCCGCGACCCAGTACTTC. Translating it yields CASSQDEGLAGSATQYF.

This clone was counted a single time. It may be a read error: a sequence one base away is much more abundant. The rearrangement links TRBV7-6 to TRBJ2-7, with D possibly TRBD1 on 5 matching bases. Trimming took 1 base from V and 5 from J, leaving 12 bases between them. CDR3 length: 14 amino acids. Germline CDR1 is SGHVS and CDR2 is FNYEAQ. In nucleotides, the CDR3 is TGTGCCAGCAGCTTAGTTCCAGGGCCCCACGAGCAGTACTTC. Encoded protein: CASSLVPGPHEQYF.